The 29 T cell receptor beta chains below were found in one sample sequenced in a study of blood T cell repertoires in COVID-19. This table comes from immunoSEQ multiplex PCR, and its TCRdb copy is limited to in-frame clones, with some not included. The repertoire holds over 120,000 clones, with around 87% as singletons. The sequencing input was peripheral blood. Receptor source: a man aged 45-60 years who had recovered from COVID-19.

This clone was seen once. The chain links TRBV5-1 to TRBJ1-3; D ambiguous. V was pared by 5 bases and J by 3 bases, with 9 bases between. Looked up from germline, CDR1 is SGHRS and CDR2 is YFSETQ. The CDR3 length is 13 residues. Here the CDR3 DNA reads TGCGCCAGCAGTTCCGGGAGTGGAAACACCATATATTTT. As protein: CASSSGSGNTIYF.

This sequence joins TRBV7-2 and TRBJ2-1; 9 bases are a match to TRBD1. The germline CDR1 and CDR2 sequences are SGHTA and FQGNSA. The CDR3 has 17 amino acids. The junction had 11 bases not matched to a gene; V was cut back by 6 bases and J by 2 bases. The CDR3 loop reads CASSRLWTGEPYNEQFF. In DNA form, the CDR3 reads TGTGCCAGCAGTCGACTTTGGACAGGGGAGCCCTACAATGAGCAGTTCTTC. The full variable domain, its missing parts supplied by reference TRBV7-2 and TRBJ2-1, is GAGVSQSPSNKVTEKGKDVELRCDPISGHTALYWYRQSLGQGLEFLIYFQGNSAPDKSGLPSDRFSAERTGGSVSTLTIQRTQQEDSAVYLCASSRLWTGEPYNEQFFGPGTRLTVL.

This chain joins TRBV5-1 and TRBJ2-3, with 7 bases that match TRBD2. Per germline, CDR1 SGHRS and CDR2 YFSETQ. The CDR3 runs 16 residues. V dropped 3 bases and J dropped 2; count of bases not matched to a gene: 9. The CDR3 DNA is TGCGCCAGCAGCTCCGCGCTAGCGGAAATCACAGATACGCAGTATTTT. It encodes CASSSALAEITDTQYF.

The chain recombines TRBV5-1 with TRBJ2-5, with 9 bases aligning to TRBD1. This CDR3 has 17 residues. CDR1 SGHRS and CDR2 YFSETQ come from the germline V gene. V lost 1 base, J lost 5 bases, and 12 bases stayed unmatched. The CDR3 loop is CASSLNILGTGLETQYF. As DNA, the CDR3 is TGCGCCAGCAGCTTGAACATTTTGGGGACAGGGCTGGAGACCCAGTACTTC. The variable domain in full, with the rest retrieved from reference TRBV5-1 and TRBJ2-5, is KAGVTQTPRYLIKTRGQQVTLSCSPISGHRSVSWYQQTPGQGLQFLFEYFSETQRNKGNFPGRFSGRQFSNSRSEMNVSTLELGDSALYLCASSLNILGTGLETQYFGPGTRLLVL.

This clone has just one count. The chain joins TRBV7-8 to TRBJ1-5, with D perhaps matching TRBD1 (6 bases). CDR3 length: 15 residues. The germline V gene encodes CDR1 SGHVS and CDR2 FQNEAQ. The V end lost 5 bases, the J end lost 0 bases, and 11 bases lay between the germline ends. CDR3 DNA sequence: TGTGCCAGCAGCCCGGGGGGCTATAGCAATCAGCCCCAGCATTTT. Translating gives CASSPGGYSNQPQHF.

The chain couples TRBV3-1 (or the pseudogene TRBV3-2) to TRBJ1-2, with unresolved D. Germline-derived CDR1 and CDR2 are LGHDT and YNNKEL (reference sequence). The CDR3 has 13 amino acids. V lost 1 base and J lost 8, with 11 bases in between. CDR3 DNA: TGTGCCAGCAGCCAAGTGCGGTTTGACGGCTACACCTTC. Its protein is CASSQVRFDGYTF.

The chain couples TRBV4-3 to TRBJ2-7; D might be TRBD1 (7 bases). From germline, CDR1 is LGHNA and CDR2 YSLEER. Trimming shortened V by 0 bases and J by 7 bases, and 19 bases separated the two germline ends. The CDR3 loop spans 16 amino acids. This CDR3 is CASSQEFLSAGGEQYF. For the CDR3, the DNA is TGCGCCAGCAGCCAAGAATTTTTATCGGCAGGGGGGGAGCAGTACTTC.

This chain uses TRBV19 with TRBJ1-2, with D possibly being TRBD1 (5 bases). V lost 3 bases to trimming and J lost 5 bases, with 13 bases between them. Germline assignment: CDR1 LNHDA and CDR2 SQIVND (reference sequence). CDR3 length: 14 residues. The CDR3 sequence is CASSIGGRTYGYTF. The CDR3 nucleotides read TGTGCCAGTAGTATTGGGGGGAGAACGTATGGCTACACCTTC.

CDR3 nucleotide sequence: TGTGCCAGCAGGAGAACTCTAGCGGCTCCCACAGATACGCAGTATTTT. Its translation is CASRRTLAAPTDTQYF. This rearrangement joins TRBV2 to TRBJ2-3; 7 bases fit TRBD2. Unmatched junction bases numbered 11, after V lost 6 bases and J lost 2 bases. Germline assignment: CDR1 SNHLY and CDR2 FYNNEI. The CDR3 runs to 16 residues.

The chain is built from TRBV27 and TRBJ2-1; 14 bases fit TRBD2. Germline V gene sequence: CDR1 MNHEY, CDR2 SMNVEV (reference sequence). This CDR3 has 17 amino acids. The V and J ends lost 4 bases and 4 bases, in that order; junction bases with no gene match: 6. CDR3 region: CASSSRTSGGPYNEQFF. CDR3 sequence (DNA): TGTGCCAGCAGTTCCCGGACTAGCGGGGGGCCATACAATGAGCAGTTCTTC.

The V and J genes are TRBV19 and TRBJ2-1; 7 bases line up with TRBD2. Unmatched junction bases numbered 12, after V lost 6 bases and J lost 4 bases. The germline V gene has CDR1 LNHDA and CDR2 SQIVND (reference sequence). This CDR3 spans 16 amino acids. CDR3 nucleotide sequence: TGTGCCAGTAGCCTAGGGCCGGGGGGTAAATACAATGAGCAGTTCTTC. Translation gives CASSLGPGGKYNEQFF. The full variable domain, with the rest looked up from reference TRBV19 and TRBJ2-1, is DGGITQSPKYLFRKEGQNVTLSCEQNLNHDAMYWYRQDPGQGLRLIYYSQIVNDFQKGDIAEGYSVSREKKESFPLTVTSAQKNPTAFYLCASSLGPGGKYNEQFFGPGTRLTVL.

The CDR3 DNA follows: TGTGCCAGCAGTGAAACGAGCTCTGGGGCCAACGTCCTGACTTTC. This translates into CASSETSSGANVLTF. The gene calls are TRBV6-1 and TRBJ2-6; no definite D call. Germline V gene sequence: CDR1 MNHNS, CDR2 SASEGT. This CDR3 spans 15 amino acids. The V gene lost 2 bases and the J gene lost 0 bases, with 5 bases spanning the gap.

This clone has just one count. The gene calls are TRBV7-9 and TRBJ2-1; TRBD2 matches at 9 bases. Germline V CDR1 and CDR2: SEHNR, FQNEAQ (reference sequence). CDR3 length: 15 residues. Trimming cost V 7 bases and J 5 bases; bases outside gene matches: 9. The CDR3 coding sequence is TGTGCCAGCAATGGGGCTAGCGGGGTTGACAATGAGCAGTTCTTC. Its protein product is CASNGASGVDNEQFF.

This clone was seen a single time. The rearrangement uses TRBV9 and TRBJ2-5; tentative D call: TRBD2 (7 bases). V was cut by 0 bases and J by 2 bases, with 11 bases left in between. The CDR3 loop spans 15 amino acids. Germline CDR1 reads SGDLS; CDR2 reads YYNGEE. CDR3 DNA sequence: TGTGCCAGCAGCGTAGAAGGGAGGGGGCAAGAGACCCAGTACTTC. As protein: CASSVEGRGQETQYF.

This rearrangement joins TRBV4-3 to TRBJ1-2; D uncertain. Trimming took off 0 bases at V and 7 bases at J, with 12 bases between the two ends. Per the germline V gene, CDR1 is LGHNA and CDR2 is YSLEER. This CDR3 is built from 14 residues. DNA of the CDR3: TGCGCCAGCAGCCAAGATCGCTTGGCGGGTGGCTACACCTTC. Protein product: CASSQDRLAGGYTF.

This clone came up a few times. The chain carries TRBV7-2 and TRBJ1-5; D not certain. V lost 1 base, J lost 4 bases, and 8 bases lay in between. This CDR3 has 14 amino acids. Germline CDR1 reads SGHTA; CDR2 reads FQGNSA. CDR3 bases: TGTGCCAGCAGCTTAGTCACAGAGAATCAGCCCCAGCATTTT. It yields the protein CASSLVTENQPQHF.

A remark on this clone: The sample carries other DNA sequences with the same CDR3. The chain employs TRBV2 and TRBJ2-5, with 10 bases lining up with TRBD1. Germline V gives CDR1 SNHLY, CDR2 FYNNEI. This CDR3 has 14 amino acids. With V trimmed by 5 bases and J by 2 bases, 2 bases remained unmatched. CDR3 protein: CASSPDRGQETQYF. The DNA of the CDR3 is TGTGCCAGCAGTCCGGACAGGGGGCAAGAGACCCAGTACTTC.

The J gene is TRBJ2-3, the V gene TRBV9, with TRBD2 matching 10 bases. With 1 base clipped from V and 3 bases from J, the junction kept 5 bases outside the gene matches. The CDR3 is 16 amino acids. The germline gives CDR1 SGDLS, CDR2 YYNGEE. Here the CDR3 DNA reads TGTGCCAGCAGCGTACAAAGCGGGGGGGCGACAGATACGCAGTATTTT. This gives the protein CASSVQSGGATDTQYF.

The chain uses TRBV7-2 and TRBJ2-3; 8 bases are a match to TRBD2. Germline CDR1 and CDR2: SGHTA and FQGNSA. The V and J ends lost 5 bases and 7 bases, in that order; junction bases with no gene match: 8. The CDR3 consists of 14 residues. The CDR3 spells CASSPGGMINTQYF. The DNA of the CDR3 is TGTGCCAGCAGCCCGGGGGGGATGATAAATACGCAGTATTTT.

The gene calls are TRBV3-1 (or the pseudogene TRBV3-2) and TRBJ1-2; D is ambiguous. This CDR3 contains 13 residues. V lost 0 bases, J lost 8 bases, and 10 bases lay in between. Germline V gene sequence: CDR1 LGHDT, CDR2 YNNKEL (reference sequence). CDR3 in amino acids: CASSQDQVIGYTF. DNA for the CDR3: TGTGCCAGCAGCCAAGACCAGGTGATCGGCTACACCTTC.

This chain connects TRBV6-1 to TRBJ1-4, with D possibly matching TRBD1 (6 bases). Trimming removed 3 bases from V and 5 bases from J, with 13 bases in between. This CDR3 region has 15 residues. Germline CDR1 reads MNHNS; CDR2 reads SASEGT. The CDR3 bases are TGTGCCAGCAGTGACGCGGGCAGGGGCAATGAAAAACTGTTTTTT. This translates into CASSDAGRGNEKLFF.

DNA for the CDR3: TGTGCCAGCAGCTTCGGACAGGGGGTAGCCTACAATGAGCAGTTCTTC. It yields the protein CASSFGQGVAYNEQFF. V and J are TRBV11-1 and TRBJ2-1; the match to TRBD1 covers 10 bases. The CDR3 is 16 residues long. CDR1 is SGHAT, CDR2 FQDESV, per germline (reference sequence). V lost 3 bases to trimming and J lost 2 bases; unmatched junction nucleotides: 4.

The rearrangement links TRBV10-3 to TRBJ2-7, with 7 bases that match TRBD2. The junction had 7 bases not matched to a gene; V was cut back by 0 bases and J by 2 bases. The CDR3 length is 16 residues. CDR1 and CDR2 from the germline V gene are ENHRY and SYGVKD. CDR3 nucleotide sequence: TGTGCCATCAGTGAGTCGGCGGGGGTCCGGACCTACGAGCAGTACTTC. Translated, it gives CAISESAGVRTYEQYF.

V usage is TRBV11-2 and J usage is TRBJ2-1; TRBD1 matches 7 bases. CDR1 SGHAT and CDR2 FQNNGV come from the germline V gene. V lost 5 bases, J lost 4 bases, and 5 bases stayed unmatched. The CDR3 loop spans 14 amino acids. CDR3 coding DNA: TGTGCCAGCAGCCGGGACAGCAAGTACAATGAGCAGTTCTTC. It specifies CASSRDSKYNEQFF.

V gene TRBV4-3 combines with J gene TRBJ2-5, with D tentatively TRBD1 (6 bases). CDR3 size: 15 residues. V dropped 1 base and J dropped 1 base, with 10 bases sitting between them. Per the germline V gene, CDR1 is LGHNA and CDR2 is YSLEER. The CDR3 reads CASSQGTGTQETQYF. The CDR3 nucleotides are TGCGCCAGCAGCCAAGGTACAGGGACCCAAGAGACCCAGTACTTC.

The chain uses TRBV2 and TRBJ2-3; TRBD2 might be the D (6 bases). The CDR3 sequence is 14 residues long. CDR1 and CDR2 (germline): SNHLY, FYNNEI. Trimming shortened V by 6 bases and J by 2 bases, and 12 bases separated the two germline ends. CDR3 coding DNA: TGTGCCAGCAGGTCTTGGGACTCCACAGATACGCAGTATTTT. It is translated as CASRSWDSTDTQYF.

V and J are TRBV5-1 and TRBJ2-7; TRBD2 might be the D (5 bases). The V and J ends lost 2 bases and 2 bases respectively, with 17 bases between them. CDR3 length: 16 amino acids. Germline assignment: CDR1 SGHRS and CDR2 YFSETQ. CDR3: CASSLTSGISTYEQYF. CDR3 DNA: TGCGCCAGCAGCTTAACCTCCGGGATATCTACCTACGAGCAGTACTTC.

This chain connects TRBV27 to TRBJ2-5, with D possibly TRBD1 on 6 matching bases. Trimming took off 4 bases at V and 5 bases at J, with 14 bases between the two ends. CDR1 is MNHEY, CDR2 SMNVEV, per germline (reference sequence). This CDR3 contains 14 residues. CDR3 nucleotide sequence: TGTGCCAGCAGTTGGACAGCAAGGGGGGAGACCCAGTACTTC. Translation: CASSWTARGETQYF.

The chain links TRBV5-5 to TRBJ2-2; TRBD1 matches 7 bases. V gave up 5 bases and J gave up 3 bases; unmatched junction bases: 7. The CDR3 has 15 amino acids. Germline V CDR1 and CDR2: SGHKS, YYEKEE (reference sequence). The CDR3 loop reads CASSYRTGYTGELFF. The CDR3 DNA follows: TGTGCCAGCAGTTATAGGACAGGATACACCGGGGAGCTGTTTTTT.